A single sample gave rise to the 26 T cell receptor beta chains below, sequenced in a study of cytomegalovirus exposure and HLA in healthy donors. The PCR ran on 60 Vbeta and 13 Jbeta primers. TCRdb's table, derived via immunoSEQ multiplex PCR, lists solely in-frame clones and lacks some. This table holds approximately 170,000 clones, around 68% found once. The sample consisted of PBMCs. The source of these receptors is a middle-aged man in good health and CMV-seronegative.

The chain joins TRBV2 to TRBJ1-2, with TRBD1 identical over 7 bases. V lost 5 bases, J lost 0 bases, and 6 bases stayed unmatched. CDR1 and CDR2 (germline): SNHLY, FYNNEI. The CDR3 spans 15 residues. The CDR3 region is CASSSGTATNYGYTF. CDR3 DNA sequence: TGTGCCAGCAGTTCCGGGACAGCTACTAACTATGGCTACACCTTC.

The rearrangement links TRBV14 to TRBJ1-6, with D possibly matching TRBD1 (5 bases). Trimming removed 4 bases from V and 7 bases from J, with 11 bases in between. The CDR3 length is 14 residues. Looked up from germline, CDR1 is SGHDN and CDR2 is FVKESK. The CDR3 spells CASSLLTDNSPLHF. The DNA of the CDR3 is TGTGCCAGCAGCCTACTGACAGACAATTCACCCCTCCACTTT.

The chain is built from TRBV19 and TRBJ1-5; 7 bases fit TRBD1. The CDR3 runs to 16 residues. In germline, CDR1 is LNHDA, CDR2 SQIVND (reference sequence). V was pared by 3 bases and J by 0 bases, with 5 bases of the junction left unmatched. This CDR3 is CASSMFGTDSNQPQHF. CDR3 nucleotides: TGTGCCAGTAGTATGTTTGGGACAGATAGCAATCAGCCCCAGCATTTT.

For this clone: A read error may produce the germline difference seen at one junction end. V usage is TRBV7-7 and J usage is TRBJ2-3, with a weak D call TRBD1 (5 bases). The CDR3 length is 18 residues. CDR1 and CDR2 (germline): SSHAT, FNYEAQ (reference sequence). Here the CDR3 DNA reads TGTGCTAGCAGCTTAGGATCCGTGGTGGTTGGGGCCACAGATACGCAGTATTTT. Translation gives CASSLGSVVVGATDTQYF.

The gene calls are TRBV19 and TRBJ1-6; 8 bases are a match to TRBD1. CDR1 is LNHDA and CDR2 is SQIVND in the germline V gene (reference sequence). The CDR3 contains 13 residues. J was trimmed by 7 bases and V by 5 bases; bases with no gene match: 1. The CDR3 DNA sequence: TGTGCCAGTAGTCAGGGGGCAAATTCACCCCTCCACTTT. Protein: CASSQGANSPLHF.

The rearrangement uses TRBV5-1 and TRBJ1-6, with 7 bases matching TRBD1. The germline CDR1 and CDR2 sequences are SGHRS and YFSETQ. This CDR3 comprises 14 residues. With 6 bases clipped from V and 6 bases from J, the junction kept 6 bases outside the gene matches. The CDR3 loop reads CASTSGQSNSPLHF. The CDR3 DNA is TGCGCCAGCACCTCGGGACAGAGTAATTCACCCCTCCACTTT.

The J gene is TRBJ1-5, the V gene TRBV5-8, with D tentatively TRBD1 (6 bases). CDR1 is SGHTS, CDR2 YDEGEE, per germline. The CDR3 is 14 residues long. V gave up 4 bases and J gave up 4 bases, with 12 bases separating them. The CDR3 sequence is CASSVGGANQPQHF. CDR3 DNA sequence: TGTGCCAGCAGCGTAGGGGGAGCAAATCAGCCCCAGCATTTT.

In its sample, this clone was seen a few times. The chain employs TRBV19 and TRBJ2-7; D is possibly TRBD1 (6 bases). V lost 5 bases and J lost 2, with 16 bases in between. CDR3 length: 15 residues. Germline V lookup: CDR1 LNHDA, CDR2 SQIVND (reference sequence). DNA for the CDR3: TGTGCCAGTAGTCCCCCCAGGGGTCCTCCCTACGAGCAGTACTTC. Protein sequence: CASSPPRGPPYEQYF.

The V and J genes are TRBV15 and TRBJ1-4; D gene uncertain. V lost 0 bases to trimming and J lost 0 bases, with 14 bases between them. The CDR3 runs 18 residues. Germline V gives CDR1 LNHNV, CDR2 YYDKDF (reference sequence). The CDR3 spells CATSRDHDWVATNEKLFF. In nucleotides, the CDR3 is TGTGCCACCAGCAGAGATCATGACTGGGTAGCAACTAATGAAAAACTGTTTTTT.

The gene calls are TRBV9 and TRBJ2-1, with 12 nucleotides matching TRBD2. V lost 4 bases to trimming and J lost 3 bases; unmatched junction nucleotides: 5. The CDR3 covers 16 residues. CDR1 SGDLS and CDR2 YYNGEE come from the germline V gene. The CDR3 nucleotides are TGTGCCAGCAGCCCCAGGACTAGCGGGATCTACAATGAGCAGTTCTTC. Encoded protein: CASSPRTSGIYNEQFF. The variable domain in full, completed from reference TRBV9 and TRBJ2-1, reads DSGVTQTPKHLITATGQRVTLRCSPRSGDLSVYWYQQSLDQGLQFLIQYYNGEERAKGNILERFSAQQFPDLHSELNLSSLELGDSALYFCASSPRTSGIYNEQFFGPGTRLTVL.

The V gene is TRBV13, the J gene TRBJ1-1; tentatively, D is TRBD1 (6 bases). The CDR3 runs to 19 residues. The ends were cut back, 2 bases at V and 5 bases at J, with 27 bases in the middle. CDR1 and CDR2 (germline): PRHDT, FYEKMQ (reference sequence). CDR3 coding DNA: TGTGCCAGCAGCTTATACCCGGGTGAGGCAGGGGAATTAAGTACTGAAGCTTTCTTT. As protein: CASSLYPGEAGELSTEAFF.

In its sample, this clone was seen a few times. This sequence joins TRBV5-3 and TRBJ1-2; possibly TRBD1 for D (5 bases). TRBV5-3 is known as an ORF, though its function is uncertain. V gave up 0 bases and J gave up 2 bases, with 11 bases separating them. The CDR3 extends over 15 amino acids. The CDR3 nucleotides are TGTGCCAGAAGCTTGGAGTCCGGGGGAAACTATGGCTACACCTTC. This sequence encodes CARSLESGGNYGYTF.

This clone was seen more than once but under ten times. The chain links TRBV7-9 to TRBJ1-3, with a weak D call TRBD1 (6 bases). V was trimmed by 4 bases and J by 0 bases, leaving 13 bases between them. The CDR3 extends over 16 amino acids. Per the germline V gene, CDR1 is SEHNR and CDR2 is FQNEAQ (reference sequence). The CDR3 DNA is TGTGCCAGCAGCTCGTATGACAGGCGCTCTGGAAACACCATATATTTT. Protein sequence: CASSSYDRRSGNTIYF.

This clone was recorded once. The rearrangement links TRBV19 to TRBJ2-1, with TRBD1 matching over 8 bases. CDR3 size: 17 residues. J lost 2 bases, V lost 1 base, and 7 bases had no gene match. Germline V CDR1 and CDR2: LNHDA, SQIVND (reference sequence). CDR3 nucleotides: TGTGCCAGTAGTATAGGTGGGGGGACAGGAGCCTACAATGAGCAGTTCTTC. Protein sequence: CASSIGGGTGAYNEQFF.

The V gene is TRBV7-9, the J gene TRBJ2-7, with D perhaps TRBD1 (6 bases). The CDR3 runs 13 residues. The germline CDR1 and CDR2 sequences are SEHNR and FQNEAQ (reference sequence). Between the trimmed V and J ends, which lost 2 bases and 10 bases, there was a span of 15 bases. In nucleotides, the CDR3 is TGTGCCAGCAGCTTATTAGGCCAGGGGTCCCAGTACTTC. Amino acids: CASSLLGQGSQYF.

The chain carries TRBV9 and TRBJ2-3; D might be TRBD2 (5 bases). The CDR3 consists of 14 residues. Trimming left V 0 bases short and J 6 bases short, with 11 bases between. Germline CDR1 is SGDLS and CDR2 is YYNGEE. The CDR3, as DNA: TGTGCCAGCAGCGTAGAATCGAGAGGGGATACGCAGTATTTT. Amino acid sequence: CASSVESRGDTQYF.

This clone was detected only a few times. The V and J genes are TRBV19 and TRBJ2-4; a possible D gene is TRBD2 (7 bases). With 7 bases removed from V and 2 bases from J, the gap between germline ends came to 21 bases. CDR3 size: 17 residues. The germline V gene has CDR1 LNHDA and CDR2 SQIVND (reference sequence). The CDR3 nucleotides read TGTGCCAGTATAGGGGGGGCAGGGCCAGGAACCAAAAACATTCAGTACTTC. Its translation: CASIGGAGPGTKNIQYF. The whole variable domain, filled in from reference TRBV19 and TRBJ2-4, reads DGGITQSPKYLFRKEGQNVTLSCEQNLNHDAMYWYRQDPGQGLRLIYYSQIVNDFQKGDIAEGYSVSREKKESFPLTVTSAQKNPTAFYLCASIGGAGPGTKNIQYFGAGTRLSVL.

A few counts support this clone. The CDR3 here is CASSPGQGNTEAFF. In DNA, the CDR3 is TGTGCCAGCAGTCCAGGACAGGGGAACACTGAAGCTTTCTTT. The chain carries TRBV6-6 and TRBJ1-1; 8 bases are shared with TRBD1. Germline V gives CDR1 MNHNY, CDR2 SVGAGI (reference sequence). Trimming took 5 bases from V and 1 from J; bases not matched to a gene: 3. The CDR3 covers 14 residues.

V gene TRBV27 combines with J gene TRBJ2-7, with 11 bases identical to TRBD2. The J segment lost 3 bases and the V segment lost 4 bases, leaving 11 bases of the junction unmatched. CDR1 and CDR2 from the germline V gene are MNHEY and SMNVEV (reference sequence). CDR3 size: 17 residues. CDR3 DNA sequence: TGTGCCAGCAGTTCAAGGGAGACTAGCGGGAAGATCTACGAGCAGTACTTC. Amino acid sequence: CASSSRETSGKIYEQYF.

This clone was picked up a small number of times. The rearrangement links TRBV2 to TRBJ1-4; TRBD1 aligns across 9 bases. This CDR3 region has 15 residues. V lost 7 bases to trimming and J lost 7 bases; unmatched junction nucleotides: 10. Germline V gene sequence: CDR1 SNHLY, CDR2 FYNNEI. CDR3: CASTRLGQGGEKLFF. The CDR3 DNA follows: TGTGCCAGCACCAGATTGGGACAGGGAGGTGAAAAACTGTTTTTT.

This clone came up a few times. The chain couples TRBV5-6 to TRBJ2-7; D gene ambiguous. V was shortened by 0 bases and J by 2 bases, with 9 bases between the two germline ends. The CDR3 contains 14 residues. The germline gives CDR1 SGHDT, CDR2 YYEEEE. The CDR3 region has the DNA TGTGCCAGCAGCTTGGGATGGCAGACCTACGAGCAGTACTTC. It is translated as CASSLGWQTYEQYF.

The J gene is TRBJ2-7, the V gene TRBV5-6, with TRBD1 matching over 7 bases. The ends lost 5 bases at V and 3 bases at J; junction bases unmatched: 8. The CDR3 is 14 residues long. Germline V gene sequence: CDR1 SGHDT, CDR2 YYEEEE. CDR3 coding DNA: TGTGCCAGCAGTCCTGGACAGGTTAACTACGAGCAGTACTTC. It encodes CASSPGQVNYEQYF.

About this clone: At one boundary the junction diverges from the germline segment, which might be a read error. As DNA, the CDR3 is TGTTCCAGCAGCCCACCTGAGGACAGGGGGGCAGGGTATGAGCAGTTCTTC. Protein product: CSSSPPEDRGAGYEQFF. The V and J genes are TRBV7-9 and TRBJ2-1, with TRBD1 matching over 10 bases. Germline CDR1 reads SEHNR; CDR2 reads FQNEAQ (reference sequence). This CDR3 has 17 residues.

The chain carries TRBV4-1 and TRBJ2-5, with D perhaps matching TRBD2 (7 bases). This CDR3 comprises 17 residues. Trimming stripped 0 bases from V and 4 bases from J, with 18 bases between. Looked up from germline, CDR1 is MGHRA and CDR2 is YSYEKL. The CDR3 DNA sequence: TGCGCCAGCAGCCAAGAGAGGGGGGGGCCTCGGACAGAGACCCAGTACTTC. It specifies CASSQERGGPRTETQYF.

The sample holds one count of this clone. The chain links TRBV5-1 to TRBJ2-1, with 8 positions matching TRBD2. With 0 bases clipped from V and 0 bases from J, the junction kept 5 bases outside the gene matches. The CDR3 totals 17 residues. CDR1 SGHRS and CDR2 YFSETQ come from the germline V gene. In DNA, the CDR3 is TGCGCCAGCAGCTTGGGCGGGGGGCGGGTCTCCTACAATGAGCAGTTCTTC. Residues: CASSLGGGRVSYNEQFF.

The chain is built from TRBV7-2 and TRBJ1-3, with D tentatively TRBD1 (5 bases). The CDR3 is 17 residues long. The V gene lost 3 bases and the J gene lost 0 bases, with 15 bases spanning the gap. Germline values: CDR1 SGHTA, CDR2 FQGNSA. The CDR3 spells CASSFQPRGGSGNTIYF. The CDR3 coding sequence is TGTGCCAGCAGCTTCCAACCGCGGGGGGGCTCTGGAAACACCATATATTTT. The complete variable domain, with remaining parts taken from reference TRBV7-2 and TRBJ1-3, reads GAGVSQSPSNKVTEKGKDVELRCDPISGHTALYWYRQSLGQGLEFLIYFQGNSAPDKSGLPSDRFSAERTGGSVSTLTIQRTQQEDSAVYLCASSFQPRGGSGNTIYFGEGSWLTVV.